This is a list of T cell receptor beta chains from one sample in a study of beta chain features in type 1 diabetes. Clones were sequenced by immunoSEQ multiplex PCR, and TCRdb holds only the in-frame ones, with some missing. The sample records under 150,000 clones, approximately 9% being singletons. The sequenced sample consisted of central memory CD4+ T cells from blood. The receptor set was obtained from a man between 25 and 39 years old with type 1 diabetes. Both conserved end residues are part of each CDR3.

V	length	J	CDR3
TRBV7-2	13	TRBJ1-2	CASLDGFHYGYTF
TRBV29-1	13	TRBJ1-4	CSVQIATNEKLFF
TRBV28	14	TRBJ2-7	CASSPGTETYEQYF
TRBV28	13	TRBJ2-5	CAARDFPGETQYF
TRBV2	12	TRBJ2-5	CASSRYQETQYF
TRBV5-1	13	TRBJ2-5	CASSLAVLETQYF
TRBV11-2	14	TRBJ2-7	CASSLYRESYEQYF
TRBV6-5	12	TRBJ1-2	CASSRGAGGYTF
TRBV30	11	TRBJ1-2	CASDGLTFPRF
TRBV11-1	13	TRBJ2-7	CASSSNSRGKQYF
TRBV6-1	13	TRBJ2-7	CASSSRDRYEQYF
TRBV14	13	TRBJ1-2	CASSSLQGRGYTF
TRBV10-3	14	TRBJ2-1	CAISESNGSGEQFF
TRBV7-2	13	TRBJ1-2	CASSFGISYGYTF